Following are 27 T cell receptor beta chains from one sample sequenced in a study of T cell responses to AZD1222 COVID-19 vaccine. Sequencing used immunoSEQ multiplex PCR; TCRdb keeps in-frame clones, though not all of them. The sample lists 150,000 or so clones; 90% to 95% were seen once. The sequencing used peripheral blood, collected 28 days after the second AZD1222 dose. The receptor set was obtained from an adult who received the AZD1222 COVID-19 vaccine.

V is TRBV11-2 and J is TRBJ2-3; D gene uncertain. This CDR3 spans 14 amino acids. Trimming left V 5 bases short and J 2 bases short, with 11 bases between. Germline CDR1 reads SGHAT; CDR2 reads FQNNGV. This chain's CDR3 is CASSPRIHTDTQYF. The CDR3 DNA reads TGTGCCAGCAGCCCACGCATACACACAGATACGCAGTATTTT.

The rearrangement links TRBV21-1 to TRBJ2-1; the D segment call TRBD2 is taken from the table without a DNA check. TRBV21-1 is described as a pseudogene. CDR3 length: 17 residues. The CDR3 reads CASSKTRRLAGVNEQFF. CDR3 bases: TGTGCCAGCAGCAAAACGCGTAGACTAGCGGGAGTTAATGAGCAGTTCTTC.

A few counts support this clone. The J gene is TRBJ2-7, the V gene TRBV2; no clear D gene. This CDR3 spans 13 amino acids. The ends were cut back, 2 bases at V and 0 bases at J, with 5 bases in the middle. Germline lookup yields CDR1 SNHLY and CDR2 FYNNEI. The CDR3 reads CASSELRSYEQYF. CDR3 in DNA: TGTGCCAGCAGTGAACTGCGCTCCTACGAGCAGTACTTC.

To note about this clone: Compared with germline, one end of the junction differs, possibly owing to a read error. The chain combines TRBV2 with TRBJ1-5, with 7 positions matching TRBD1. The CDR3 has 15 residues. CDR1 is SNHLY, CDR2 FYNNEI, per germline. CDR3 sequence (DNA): TGTGCCAGCAGCTGGGGACAGATTAGCGATCAGCCCCAGCATTTT. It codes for CASSWGQISDQPQHF.

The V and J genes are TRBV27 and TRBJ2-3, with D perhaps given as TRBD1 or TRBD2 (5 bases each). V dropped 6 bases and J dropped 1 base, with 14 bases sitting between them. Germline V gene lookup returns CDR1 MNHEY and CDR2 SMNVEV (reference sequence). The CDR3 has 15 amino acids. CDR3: CASSGTETRTDTQYF. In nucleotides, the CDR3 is TGTGCCAGCAGCGGGACCGAAACGCGCACAGATACGCAGTATTTT.

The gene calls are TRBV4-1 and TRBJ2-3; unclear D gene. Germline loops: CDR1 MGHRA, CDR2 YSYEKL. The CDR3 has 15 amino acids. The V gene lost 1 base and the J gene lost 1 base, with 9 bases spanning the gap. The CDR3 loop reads CASSQVRSRTDTQYF. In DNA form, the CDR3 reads TGCGCCAGCAGCCAAGTTCGGTCGCGCACAGATACGCAGTATTTT.

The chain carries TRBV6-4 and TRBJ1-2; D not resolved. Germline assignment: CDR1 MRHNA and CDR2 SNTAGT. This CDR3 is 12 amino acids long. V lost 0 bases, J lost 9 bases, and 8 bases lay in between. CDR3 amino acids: CASSDSDTSYTF. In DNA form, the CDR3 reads TGTGCCAGCAGTGACTCCGACACCAGCTACACCTTC.

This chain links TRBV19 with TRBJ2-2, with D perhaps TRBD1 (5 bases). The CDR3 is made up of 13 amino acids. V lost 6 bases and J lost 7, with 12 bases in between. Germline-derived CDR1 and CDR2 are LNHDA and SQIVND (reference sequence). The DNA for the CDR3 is TGTGCCAGTAGGGCAGGGAAAAGCGGGGAGCTGTTTTTT. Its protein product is CASRAGKSGELFF.

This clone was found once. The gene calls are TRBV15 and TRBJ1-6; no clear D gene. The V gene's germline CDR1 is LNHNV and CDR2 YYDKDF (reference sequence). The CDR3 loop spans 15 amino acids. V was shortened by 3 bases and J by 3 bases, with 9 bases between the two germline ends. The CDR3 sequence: CATSRAGDYNSPLHF. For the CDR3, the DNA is TGTGCCACCAGCAGGGCCGGGGACTATAATTCACCCCTCCACTTT.

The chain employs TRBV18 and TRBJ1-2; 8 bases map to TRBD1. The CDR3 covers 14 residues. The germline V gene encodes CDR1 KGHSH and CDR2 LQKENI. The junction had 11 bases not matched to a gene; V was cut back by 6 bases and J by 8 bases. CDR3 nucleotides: TGTGCCAGCTCCCCAGACAGGGGCTTGCACGGCTACACCTTC. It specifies CASSPDRGLHGYTF.

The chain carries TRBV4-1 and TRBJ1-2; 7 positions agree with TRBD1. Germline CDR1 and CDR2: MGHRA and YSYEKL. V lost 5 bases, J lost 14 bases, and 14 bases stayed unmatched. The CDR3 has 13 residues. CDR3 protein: CASSETQGEGHTF. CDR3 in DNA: TGCGCCAGCAGCGAAACCCAGGGGGAGGGGCATACCTTC.

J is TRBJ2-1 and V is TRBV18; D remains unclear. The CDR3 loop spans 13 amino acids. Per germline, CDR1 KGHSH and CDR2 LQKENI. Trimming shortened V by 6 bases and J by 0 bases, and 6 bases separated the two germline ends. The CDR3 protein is CASSSDSYNEQFF. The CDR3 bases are TGTGCCAGCTCTTCGGACTCCTACAATGAGCAGTTCTTC.

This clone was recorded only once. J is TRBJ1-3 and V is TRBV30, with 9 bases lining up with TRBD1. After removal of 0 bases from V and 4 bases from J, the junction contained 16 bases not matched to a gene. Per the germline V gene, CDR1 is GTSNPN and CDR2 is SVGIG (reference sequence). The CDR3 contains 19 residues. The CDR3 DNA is TGTGCCTGGAGTGTACTTCGGGGGACAGGGCCCTCGAGCGGAAACACCATATATTTT. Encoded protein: CAWSVLRGTGPSSGNTIYF.

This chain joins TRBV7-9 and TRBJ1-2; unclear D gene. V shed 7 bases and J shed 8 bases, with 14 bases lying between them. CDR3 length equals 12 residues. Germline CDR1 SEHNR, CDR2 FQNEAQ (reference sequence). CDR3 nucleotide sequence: TGTGCCAGCACCACGAGCGGCCAGGGCTACACCTTC. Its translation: CASTTSGQGYTF.

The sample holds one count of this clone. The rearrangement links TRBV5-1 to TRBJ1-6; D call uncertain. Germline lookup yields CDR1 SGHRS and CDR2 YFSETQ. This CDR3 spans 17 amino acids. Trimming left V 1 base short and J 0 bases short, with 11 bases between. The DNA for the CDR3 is TGCGCCAGCAGCTTGCACGACAAGAGCTCCTATAATTCACCCCTCCACTTT. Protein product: CASSLHDKSSYNSPLHF.

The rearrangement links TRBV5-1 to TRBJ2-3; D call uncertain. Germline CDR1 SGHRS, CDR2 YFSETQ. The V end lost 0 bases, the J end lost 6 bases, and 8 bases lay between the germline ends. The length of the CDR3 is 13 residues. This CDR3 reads CASSLDTDDTQYF. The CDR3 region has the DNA TGCGCCAGCAGCTTGGACACTGATGATACGCAGTATTTT.

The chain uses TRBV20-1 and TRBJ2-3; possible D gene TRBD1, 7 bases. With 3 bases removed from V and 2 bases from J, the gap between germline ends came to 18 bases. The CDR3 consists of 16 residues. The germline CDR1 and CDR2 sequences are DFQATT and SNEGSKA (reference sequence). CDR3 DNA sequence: TGCAGTGCTAGTCGGGGTGTCAGGGGGGCCACAGATACGCAGTATTTT. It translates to CSASRGVRGATDTQYF.

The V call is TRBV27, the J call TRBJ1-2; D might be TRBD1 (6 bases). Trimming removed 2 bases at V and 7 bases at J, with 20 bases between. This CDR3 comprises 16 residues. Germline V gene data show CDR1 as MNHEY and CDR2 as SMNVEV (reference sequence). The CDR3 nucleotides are TGTGCCAGCAGTTTACGGTGGGGGCCAGGGGTTTTTGGCTACACCTTC. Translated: CASSLRWGPGVFGYTF.

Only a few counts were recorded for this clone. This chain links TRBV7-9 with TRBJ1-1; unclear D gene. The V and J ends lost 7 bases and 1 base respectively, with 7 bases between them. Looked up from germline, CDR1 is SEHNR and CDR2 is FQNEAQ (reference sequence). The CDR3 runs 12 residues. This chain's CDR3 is CASTSENTEAFF. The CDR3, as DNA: TGTGCCAGCACCTCAGAGAACACTGAAGCTTTCTTT.

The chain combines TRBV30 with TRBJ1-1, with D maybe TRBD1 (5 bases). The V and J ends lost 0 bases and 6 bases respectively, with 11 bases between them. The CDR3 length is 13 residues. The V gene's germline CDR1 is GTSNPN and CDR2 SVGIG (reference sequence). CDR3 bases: TGTGCCTGGAGTGTTTTGCCAGGGCCTGAAGCTTTCTTT. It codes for CAWSVLPGPEAFF.

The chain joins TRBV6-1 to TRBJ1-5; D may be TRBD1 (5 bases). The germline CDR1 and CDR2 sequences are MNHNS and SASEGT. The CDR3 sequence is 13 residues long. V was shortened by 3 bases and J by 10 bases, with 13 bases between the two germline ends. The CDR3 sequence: CASSDEGHDPQHF. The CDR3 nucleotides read TGTGCCAGCAGTGATGAGGGGCACGATCCCCAGCATTTT.

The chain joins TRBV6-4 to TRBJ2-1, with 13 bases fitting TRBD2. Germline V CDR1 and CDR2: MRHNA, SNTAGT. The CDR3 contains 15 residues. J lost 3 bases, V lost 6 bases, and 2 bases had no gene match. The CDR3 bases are TGTGCCAGCAGGAGACTAGCGGGGGGCTACAATGAGCAGTTCTTC. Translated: CASRRLAGGYNEQFF.

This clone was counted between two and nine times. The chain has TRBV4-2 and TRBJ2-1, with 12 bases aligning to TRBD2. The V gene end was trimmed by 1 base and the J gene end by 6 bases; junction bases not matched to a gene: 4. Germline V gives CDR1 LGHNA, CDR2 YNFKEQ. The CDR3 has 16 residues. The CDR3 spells CASSQALAGGSNEQFF. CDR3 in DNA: TGTGCCAGCAGCCAAGCGCTAGCGGGGGGGAGCAATGAGCAGTTCTTC.

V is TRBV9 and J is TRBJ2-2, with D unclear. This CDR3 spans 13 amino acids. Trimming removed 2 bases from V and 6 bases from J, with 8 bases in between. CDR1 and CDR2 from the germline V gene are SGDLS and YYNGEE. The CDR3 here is CASSVIESGELFF. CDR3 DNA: TGTGCCAGCAGCGTCATTGAATCCGGGGAGCTGTTTTTT.

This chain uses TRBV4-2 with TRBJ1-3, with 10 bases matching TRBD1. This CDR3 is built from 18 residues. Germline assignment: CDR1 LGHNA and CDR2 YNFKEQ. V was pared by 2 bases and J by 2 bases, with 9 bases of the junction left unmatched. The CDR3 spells CASSQKSTGGAPGNTIYF. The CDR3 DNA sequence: TGTGCCAGCAGCCAAAAATCGACAGGGGGCGCCCCTGGAAACACCATATATTTT.

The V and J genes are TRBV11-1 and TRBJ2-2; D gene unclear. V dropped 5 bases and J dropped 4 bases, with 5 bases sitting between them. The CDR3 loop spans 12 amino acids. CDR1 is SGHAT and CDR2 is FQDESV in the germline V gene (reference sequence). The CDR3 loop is CASSPFTGELFF. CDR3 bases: TGTGCCAGCAGCCCGTTCACCGGGGAGCTGTTTTTT.

CDR3 in amino acids: CASKTGGSNYGYTF. CDR3 in DNA: TGTGCCAGCAAGACAGGAGGGTCTAACTATGGCTACACCTTC. This chain links TRBV2 with TRBJ1-2; TRBD1 is a possible D gene (6 bases). Trimming left V 7 bases short and J 0 bases short, with 12 bases between. The CDR3 is 14 residues long. In germline, CDR1 is SNHLY, CDR2 FYNNEI.